The 3 T cell receptor beta chains presented below share a single source sample, sequenced in a study of blood T cell repertoires in COVID-19. Assay used: immunoSEQ multiplex PCR; TCRdb lists only in-frame clones, some missing. There are about 400,000 clones in the sample; over 75% occur only once, and around 2.1% lies in the top ten. The sample taken for sequencing was PBMCs or T cells enriched from blood (not recorded which). Receptors were obtained from a woman aged 35 to 49 with acute COVID-19.

In this sample, this clone turned up once. V and J are TRBV6-2 or TRBV6-3 and TRBJ1-1; D possibly corresponds to TRBD1 (5 bases). The V end lost 4 bases, the J end lost 1 base, and 16 bases lay between the germline ends. Germline CDR1 is MNHEY and CDR2 is SVGEGT. The CDR3 contains 16 residues. For the CDR3, the DNA is TGTGCCAGCAGTTCCTCTACAGGAGACCCGAACACTGAAGCTTTCTTT. Translating it yields CASSSSTGDPNTEAFF.

V gene TRBV18 combines with J gene TRBJ1-2, with 9 bases that match TRBD1. Per the germline V gene, CDR1 is KGHSH and CDR2 is LQKENI. This CDR3 spans 16 amino acids. The J segment lost 3 bases and the V segment lost 6 bases, leaving 11 bases of the junction unmatched. As DNA, the CDR3 is TGTGCCAGCTCGGCTGGGACAGGGAGAATTGACTATGGCTACACCTTC. It codes for CASSAGTGRIDYGYTF.

The V gene is TRBV5-8, the J gene TRBJ1-5; TRBD1 might be the D (5 bases). CDR1 and CDR2 from the germline V gene are SGHTS and YDEGEE. Trimming stripped 0 bases from V and 0 bases from J, with 10 bases between. The CDR3 covers 16 residues. CDR3 loop: CASSLDRSYSNQPQHF. The DNA for the CDR3 is TGTGCCAGCAGCTTGGACAGGTCGTATAGCAATCAGCCCCAGCATTTT.